This TCR beta chain was found in a study of T cell changes during pregnancy in multiple sclerosis. This CDR3 has 13 residues. Germline V CDR1 and CDR2: LNHDA, SQIVND (reference sequence). V was shortened by 3 bases and J by 12 bases, with 15 bases between the two germline ends. Only in-frame clones appear in the TCRdb table, and some are missing; sequencing was by immunoSEQ multiplex PCR. The sample shows more than 60,000 clones, roughly 91% of them seen only once. The sequence was obtained from a female donor in good health, enrolled as a control in a pregnancy study. The genes are TRBV19 and TRBJ1-5; D is unclear. The sample here was CD4+ T cells from peripheral blood mononuclear cells, taken in the third trimester of pregnancy. The CDR3 is CASSISGEGHQHF. The CDR3 region has the DNA TGTGCCAGTAGTATTAGCGGGGAGGGCCACCAGCATTTT.